The 32 T cell receptor beta chains below come from one sample, sequenced in a study of patients and donors after allogeneic stem cell transplantation. TCRdb recomputed calls from the RT-PCR reads with MiXCR, one row per CDR3 protein. The sample has about a million distinct CDR3 sequences, 15% to 20% seen once; the top ten hold 6%. Sequences were obtained from blood, either unsorted or a sorted T cell fraction (not recorded which). The receptors originated from a human donor who was either an allogeneic HSCT recipient or a stem cell or donor lymphocyte infusion donor (not recorded which). It is not recorded whose cells these are; they may come from a transplant donor.

The chain is built from TRBV5-1 and TRBJ1-4; a weak D match, TRBD1 (6 bases). Germline values: CDR1 SGHRS, CDR2 YFSETQ. This CDR3 has 16 amino acids. The V end was cut by 0 bases, the J end by 0 bases, with 9 bases between. CDR3 protein: CASSLEGGATNEKLFF. CDR3 DNA sequence: TGCGCCAGCAGCTTGGAAGGGGGTGCAACTAATGAAAAACTGTTTTTT.

This clonotype was seen a single time. The junction departs from the called germline gene at one end, perhaps through a read error. The CDR3: CASSVDRGNEQYF. In DNA form, the CDR3 reads TGTGCCAGTAGTGTAGACAGGGGAAACGAGCAGTACTTC. The V call is TRBV19, the J call TRBJ2-7; 8 bases are a match to TRBD1. Germline CDR1 LNHDA, CDR2 SQIVND (reference sequence). This CDR3 comprises 13 residues.

This clonotype was counted between two and nine times. This rearrangement joins TRBV6-1 to TRBJ1-5, with 7 bases matching TRBD1. The V gene's germline CDR1 is MNHNS and CDR2 SASEGT. The CDR3 loop spans 16 amino acids. V trimming: 7 bases; J trimming: 8 bases; junction bases outside the gene matches: 17. The CDR3 sequence is CASKGAGGIRNEPQHF. The CDR3 region has the DNA TGTGCCAGCAAGGGGGCGGGCGGCATAAGGAATGAGCCCCAGCATTTT.

This clonotype was observed at least ten times. The chain links TRBV20-1 to TRBJ2-2; a possible D gene is TRBD2 (6 bases). The germline V gene has CDR1 DFQATT and CDR2 SNEGSKA (reference sequence). V was pared by 1 base and J by 2 bases, with 11 bases between. The CDR3 sequence is 15 residues long. The CDR3 loop reads CSARAKLANTGELFF. DNA for the CDR3: TGCAGTGCTAGAGCCAAACTAGCTAACACCGGGGAGCTGTTTTTT.

The chain carries TRBV12-3 or TRBV12-4 and TRBJ2-1; perhaps TRBD2 as D (6 bases). CDR3 size: 13 residues. The V end was cut by 5 bases, the J end by 9 bases, with 14 bases between. The CDR3 loop reads CASSAGTPSEQFF. CDR3 nucleotide sequence: TGTGCCAGCAGTGCCGGGACTCCAAGTGAGCAGTTCTTC.

This clonotype has a handful of counts. DNA for the CDR3: TGCGCCAGCAGCTTAGGTTCGAGGGCCTACAATGAGCAGTTCTTC. Translated: CASSLGSRAYNEQFF. The gene calls are TRBV5-1 and TRBJ2-1; weak D call: TRBD2 (5 bases). The CDR3 is 15 residues long. Trimming took off 2 bases at V and 2 bases at J, with 11 bases between the two ends. In germline, CDR1 is SGHRS, CDR2 YFSETQ.

This clonotype was seen a few times. The chain links TRBV6-1 to TRBJ2-1; a weak D match, TRBD2 (5 bases). Germline V gene sequence: CDR1 MNHNS, CDR2 SASEGT. With 6 bases removed from V and 2 bases from J, the gap between germline ends came to 17 bases. The CDR3 is 16 amino acids. The CDR3 sequence: CASSPFGGYPYNEQFF. The CDR3 DNA follows: TGTGCCAGCAGCCCCTTTGGCGGGTATCCCTACAATGAGCAGTTCTTC.

Only a few counts were recorded for this clonotype. The chain combines TRBV2 with TRBJ2-5; 8 bases align to TRBD2. Germline V gene sequence: CDR1 SNHLY, CDR2 FYNNEI. Unmatched junction bases numbered 4, after V lost 5 bases and J lost 5 bases. The CDR3 runs 13 residues. CDR3 in amino acids: CASSSGSRETQYF. CDR3 DNA sequence: TGTGCCAGCAGTAGCGGGAGCAGGGAGACCCAGTACTTC.

The table lists this clonotype with a few counts. The rearrangement uses TRBV6-4 and TRBJ2-1; TRBD2 matches at 8 bases. The J segment lost 8 bases and the V segment lost 5 bases, leaving 11 bases of the junction unmatched. The germline V gene encodes CDR1 MRHNA and CDR2 SNTAGT. CDR3 size: 15 residues. The DNA of the CDR3 is TGTGCCAGCAGTTCCCTGCCGGGACTAGTCCATGAGCAGTTCTTC. Protein: CASSSLPGLVHEQFF.

In its sample, this clonotype was seen a few times. The rearrangement links TRBV19 to TRBJ1-2, with 9 bases lining up with TRBD1. Germline lookup yields CDR1 LNHDA and CDR2 SQIVND (reference sequence). Trimming took 3 bases from V and 2 from J; bases not matched to a gene: 1. CDR3 length: 14 amino acids. The CDR3 sequence is CASSIGQGNYGYTF. The CDR3 bases are TGTGCCAGTAGTATCGGACAGGGGAACTATGGCTACACCTTC.

A few counts support this clonotype. The chain employs TRBV29-1 and TRBJ2-2, with a possible D match to TRBD1 (6 bases). Germline V lookup: CDR1 SQVTM, CDR2 ANQGSEA. Trimming shortened V by 1 base and J by 5 bases, and 17 bases separated the two germline ends. The CDR3 is 16 residues long. CDR3 residues: CSVEARGTNPTGELFF. The CDR3 nucleotides are TGCAGCGTTGAAGCCAGAGGGACAAATCCGACCGGGGAGCTGTTTTTT.

The chain is built from TRBV20-1 and TRBJ2-1; no reliable D call. The CDR3 covers 16 residues. Germline V gives CDR1 DFQATT, CDR2 SNEGSKA (reference sequence). Between the trimmed V and J ends, which lost 2 bases and 8 bases, there was a span of 22 bases. This chain's CDR3 is CSARFGVRPNWDEQFF. In DNA, the CDR3 is TGCAGTGCTAGATTTGGGGTCAGGCCCAATTGGGATGAGCAGTTCTTC.

This clonotype was detected a few times. The chain uses TRBV30 and TRBJ2-7; D perhaps matches TRBD2 (6 bases). Germline CDR1 GTSNPN, CDR2 SVGIG (reference sequence). The V end lost 6 bases, the J end lost 9 bases, and 12 bases lay between the germline ends. The CDR3 has 10 amino acids. The CDR3: CACGGSGQYF. The DNA of the CDR3 is TGTGCCTGCGGGGGTTCAGGGCAGTACTTC. Complete variable domain (other parts from reference TRBV30 and TRBJ2-7): SQTIHQWPATLVQPVGSPLSLECTVEGTSNPNLYWYRQAAGRGLQLLFYSVGIGQISSEVPQNLSASRPQDRQFILSSKKLLLSDSGFYLCACGGSGQYFGPGTRLTVT.

J is TRBJ1-3 and V is TRBV6-1, with D maybe TRBD1 (5 bases). Germline V gene data show CDR1 as MNHNS and CDR2 as SASEGT. Trimming took off 7 bases at V and 0 bases at J, with 16 bases between the two ends. CDR3 length: 16 amino acids. The CDR3 spells CASTKEGKLSGNTIYF. CDR3 DNA: TGTGCCAGCACCAAGGAGGGGAAACTCTCTGGAAACACCATATATTTT.

This clonotype was seen at least ten times. The V and J genes are TRBV21-1 and TRBJ2-5. TRBV21-1 constitutes a pseudogene. This CDR3 region has 11 residues. CDR3 in DNA: TGTGCCAGCAGCAAATGGGAGACCCAGTACTTC. This sequence encodes CASSKWETQYF.

This clonotype showed up just a few times. The chain recombines TRBV6-5 with TRBJ1-4, with D hard to call. Germline CDR1 reads MNHEY; CDR2 reads SVGAGI. The CDR3 has 11 residues. V lost 5 bases to trimming and J lost 10 bases, with 8 bases between them. In DNA, the CDR3 is TGTGCCAGCAGTCTGAACGGAAAACTGTTTTTT. Translated: CASSLNGKLFF.

This clonotype showed up just a few times. This chain links TRBV5-1 with TRBJ2-3, with 9 bases that match TRBD2. V shed 4 bases, J shed 0 bases, and the junction held 6 bases outside the gene matches. This CDR3 region has 16 residues. The germline V gene encodes CDR1 SGHRS and CDR2 YFSETQ. The CDR3 region has the DNA TGCGCCAGCAGCCCAGGACTAGCGAGTAGCACAGATACGCAGTATTTT. Translated: CASSPGLASSTDTQYF.

This clonotype occurred a few times. The V and J genes are TRBV27 and TRBJ1-5; D ambiguous. The V gene lost 2 bases and the J gene lost 6 bases, with 5 bases spanning the gap. The CDR3 sequence is 12 residues long. The germline gives CDR1 MNHEY, CDR2 SMNVEV (reference sequence). CDR3 loop: CASSLHGQPQHF. Here the CDR3 DNA reads TGTGCCAGCAGTTTACACGGTCAGCCCCAGCATTTT.

This chain connects TRBV7-2 to TRBJ1-1; D unclear. With 7 bases removed from V and 1 base from J, the gap between germline ends came to 10 bases. The germline V gene has CDR1 SGHTA and CDR2 FQGNSA. The CDR3 is 13 amino acids. The CDR3 nucleotides read TGTGCCAGCAAGAGGACGACGAACACTGAAGCTTTCTTT. As protein: CASKRTTNTEAFF.

The chain has TRBV4-2 and TRBJ2-7; TRBD2 might be the D (6 bases). CDR3 length equals 15 residues. The V gene's germline CDR1 is LGHNA and CDR2 YNFKEQ. The germline V and J ends were trimmed by 2 bases and 4 bases, with 15 bases remaining between them. As DNA, the CDR3 is TGTGCCAGCAGCCAATTCCCCAGCGGGCCGTACGAGCAGTACTTC. As protein: CASSQFPSGPYEQYF.

The CDR3 reads CASRRASGGWPDTQYF. Written as DNA, the CDR3 is TGTGCCAGCAGGAGAGCGAGCGGGGGATGGCCAGATACGCAGTATTTT. The chain is built from TRBV6-1 and TRBJ2-3; 8 nucleotides agree with TRBD2. The germline gives CDR1 MNHNS, CDR2 SASEGT. J lost 4 bases, V lost 6 bases, and 12 bases had no gene match. This CDR3 region has 16 residues.

This clonotype turned up a few times. The chain combines TRBV6-1 with TRBJ1-5, with D maybe TRBD1 (5 bases). The CDR3 extends over 16 amino acids. Trimming took off 5 bases at V and 7 bases at J, with 21 bases between the two ends. CDR1 and CDR2 from the germline V gene are MNHNS and SASEGT. In nucleotides, the CDR3 is TGTGCCAGCAGTAGGGGCTCGGGATCCCCGAGCCAGCCCCAGCATTTT. This sequence encodes CASSRGSGSPSQPQHF.

The chain employs TRBV10-3 and TRBJ2-1; 8 bases line up with TRBD1. V shed 0 bases, J shed 15 bases, and the junction held 7 bases outside the gene matches. The CDR3 covers 13 residues. CDR1 is ENHRY and CDR2 is SYGVKD in the germline V gene. CDR3 amino acids: CAISESRTGWWFF. In nucleotides, the CDR3 is TGTGCCATCAGTGAGTCCCGGACAGGGTGGTGGTTCTTC.

This clonotype was detected only a few times. This chain connects TRBV9 to TRBJ2-1, with 8 bases that match TRBD2. CDR3 length: 13 amino acids. The V and J ends lost 2 bases and 13 bases, in that order; junction bases with no gene match: 8. Germline assignment: CDR1 SGDLS and CDR2 YYNGEE. The CDR3 nucleotides read TGTGCCAGCAGCGTCGAGACCGGGACTAGACAGTTCTTC. Translation: CASSVETGTRQFF.

The genes are TRBV5-6 and TRBJ1-4; no definite D call. V was pared by 2 bases and J by 5 bases, with 13 bases between. CDR3 length: 15 residues. Germline CDR1 reads SGHDT; CDR2 reads YYEEEE. The CDR3: CASSFRRTGNEKLFF. The CDR3 DNA is TGTGCCAGCAGCTTTAGGCGGACCGGCAATGAAAAACTGTTTTTT. Supplemented by reference TRBV5-6 and TRBJ1-4, the full variable domain reads DAGVTQSPTHLIKTRGQQVTLRCSPKSGHDTVSWYQQALGQGPQFIFQYYEEEERQRGNFPDRFSGHQFPNYSSELNVNALLLGDSALYLCASSFRRTGNEKLFFGSGTQLSVL.

There are many counts of this clonotype. The rearrangement links TRBV10-3 to TRBJ1-1; D call uncertain. The ends were cut back, 0 bases at V and 2 bases at J, with 7 bases in the middle. Germline CDR1 ENHRY, CDR2 SYGVKD. The CDR3 length is 14 residues. CDR3 nucleotide sequence: TGTGCCATCAGTGAGTCAGGAGTTAACACTGAAGCTTTCTTT. This translates into CAISESGVNTEAFF.

This clonotype was counted a few times. This chain joins TRBV6-2 or TRBV6-3 and TRBJ2-1, with 9 nucleotides matching TRBD1. The CDR3 extends over 14 amino acids. V dropped 5 bases and J dropped 7; count of bases not matched to a gene: 6. Germline V gene lookup returns CDR1 MNHEY and CDR2 SVGEGT. The CDR3 DNA is TGTGCCAGCAGTCCACCGACAGGGGGAAATGAGCAGTTCTTC. Its protein is CASSPPTGGNEQFF.

This clonotype was observed many times. The chain employs TRBV12-3 or TRBV12-4 and TRBJ2-2, with 9 bases matching TRBD2. Trimming at V came to 0 bases and at J to 4 bases, leaving 3 bases not matched to a gene. The CDR3 loop spans 16 amino acids. CDR3 loop: CASSLARGRGTGELFF. CDR3 DNA: TGTGCCAGCAGTTTAGCGCGCGGGAGGGGCACCGGGGAGCTGTTTTTT.

A few counts support this clonotype. The V gene is TRBV10-3, the J gene TRBJ2-2; no firm D call. V was shortened by 2 bases and J by 5 bases, with 9 bases between the two germline ends. The CDR3 consists of 14 residues. Per the germline V gene, CDR1 is ENHRY and CDR2 is SYGVKD. This CDR3 reads CAISEVGETGELFF. In DNA, the CDR3 is TGTGCCATCAGTGAGGTCGGAGAGACCGGGGAGCTGTTTTTT.

This clonotype was counted only a few times. This chain joins TRBV4-2 and TRBJ2-7; 8 bases map to TRBD1. After removal of 0 bases from V and 3 bases from J, the junction contained 7 bases not matched to a gene. From germline, CDR1 is LGHNA and CDR2 YNFKEQ. This CDR3 is built from 16 residues. This CDR3 reads CASSQDFRTGIYEQYF. Here the CDR3 DNA reads TGTGCCAGCAGCCAAGATTTTCGGACAGGGATCTACGAGCAGTACTTC.

The chain recombines TRBV7-9 with TRBJ1-3; D is unresolved. The germline V gene encodes CDR1 SEHNR and CDR2 FQNEAQ (reference sequence). The CDR3 consists of 16 residues. The V end was cut by 7 bases, the J end by 0 bases, with 16 bases between. The CDR3 loop is CASTRFVNISGNTIYF. The DNA for the CDR3 is TGTGCCAGCACCCGCTTTGTAAACATCTCTGGAAACACCATATATTTT.

This clonotype was recorded a few times. This chain joins TRBV7-9 and TRBJ2-1, with D possibly being TRBD1 or TRBD2 (6 bases each). The CDR3 is made up of 16 amino acids. V lost 1 base and J 5 bases, leaving 15 bases between the germline ends. Germline loops: CDR1 SEHNR, CDR2 FQNEAQ (reference sequence). CDR3 sequence (DNA): TGTGCCAGCAGCTTAGGCTTGCGGGACAATGACAATGAGCAGTTCTTC. Translating gives CASSLGLRDNDNEQFF. Looking up the rest from reference TRBV7-9 and TRBJ2-1 gives the full variable domain: DTGVSQNPRHKITKRGQNVTFRCDPISEHNRLYWYRQTLGQGPEFLTYFQNEAQLEKSRLLSDRFSAERPKGSFSTLEIQRTEQGDSAMYLCASSLGLRDNDNEQFFGPGTRLTVL.